This T cell receptor (beta chain) is drawn from a study of blood T cell repertoires in COVID-19. Turning to the study itself: Sites across the United States, Italy and Spain contributed samples from acute and convalescent COVID-19. The cDNA or gDNA used as material had been derived from T cells, B-cell-depleted T cells, or PBMCs.

CDR3 length equals 14 residues. Germline V lookup: CDR1 SGHAT, CDR2 FQDESV (reference sequence). V dropped 5 bases and J dropped 6; count of bases not matched to a gene: 9. Clones were sequenced by immunoSEQ multiplex PCR, and TCRdb holds only the in-frame ones, with some missing. Of approximately 150,000 clones in the sample, around 79% are singletons; the top ten hold over 15%. This receptor was identified in a woman aged 70-85 years in a cohort exposed to, infected with or recovered from COVID-19 (not recorded which). Sample: PBMCs or T cells enriched from blood (not recorded which). The chain has TRBV11-1 and TRBJ2-7, with 8 bases identical to TRBD1. CDR3 amino acids: CASSLRTGPVEQYF. CDR3 DNA sequence: TGTGCCAGCAGCCTTCGGACAGGGCCTGTCGAGCAGTACTTC.